This TCR beta chain was profiled in a study of CXCR3-negative and CXCR3-positive naive CD8 T cells. Study-wide background: The study obtained around 150 million TRB reads, about 1.5 +/- 0.3 million per library.

Findings and caveats of the study: Naive cells, whether CXCR3-negative or CXCR3-positive, had similar TRBV-TRBJ usage, while memory cells differed. Much lower diversity was found in memory CD8+ cells, while both naive subsets had comparably high diversity. Comparison of naive cells showed more hydrophobic TRB CDR3s in CXCR3-positive than in CXCR3-negative naive cells.

This CDR3 region has 13 residues. Germline assignment: CDR1 LNHDA and CDR2 SQIVND (reference sequence). Researchers prepared the TRB cDNA libraries using 5' RACE with UMI labels. TCRdb re-called the 5' RACE reads, yielding one record per CDR3 amino acid sequence without DNA. Its clone listing holds over 150,000 distinct CDR3 sequences. Details on this clonotype: Its antigen is not identified.

What was sequenced was naive CXCR3+ CD8+ T cells from blood. Subset meaning: CD45RO-CCR7+CD27+CD95- naive CD8+ T cells expressing CXCR3 (TNR3+). The receptor comes from a human donor in good health. Some clones in this sample may be carry-over from other donors' samples. This chain connects TRBV19 to TRBJ1-5; TCRdb's D call of TRBD1 is untestable without DNA. CDR3 loop: CASSPKGNQPQHF.